The 16 T cell receptor beta chains in this list originate from one sample, sequenced in a study of T cells in Graves' hyperthyroidism and ophthalmopathy. RNA transcripts yielded amplified TCR beta CDR3 regions. Using the HTBI primer set, a first-round RT-PCR was run on the TCR CDR3. TCRdb reprocessed the multiplex PCR reads via MiXCR and lists one record per CDR3 protein. This sample carries around 350,000 distinct CDR3 sequences, 15% to 20% of them seen once, and the ten largest clones take 3.7%. The sample comprised blood. Source of these receptors: a woman under 30 with Graves' hyperthyroidism.

There are many counts of this clonotype. The rearrangement uses TRBV5-1 and TRBJ2-4, with 8 bases fitting TRBD1. CDR1 SGHRS and CDR2 YFSETQ come from the germline V gene. The CDR3 runs 15 residues. With 4 bases clipped from V and 8 bases from J, the junction kept 11 bases outside the gene matches. The CDR3 region has the DNA TGCGCCAGCAGCCTATCGGACAGGGTATTGGACATTCAGTACTTC. Amino acid sequence: CASSLSDRVLDIQYF.

Only a few counts were recorded for this clonotype. The CDR3 DNA is TGCGCCAGCAGACCAGAGGGCACCGGGGAGCTGTTTTTT. It codes for CASRPEGTGELFF. V and J are TRBV5-1 and TRBJ2-2; TRBD2 might be the D (5 bases). The CDR3 contains 13 residues. The V gene's germline CDR1 is SGHRS and CDR2 YFSETQ. V lost 5 bases to trimming and J lost 4 bases, with 9 bases between them.

Of note for this clonotype: With a much larger clone just one base away, this may be a read error. The chain combines TRBV9 with TRBJ2-7; no firm D call. Germline V gene data show CDR1 as SGDLS and CDR2 as YYNGEE. The CDR3 has 17 amino acids. Trimming cost V 4 bases and J 0 bases, with 20 bases left between them. This chain's CDR3 is CASSPRDSRAFSYEQYV. The CDR3 DNA follows: TGTGCCAGCAGCCCACGAGATTCCCGGGCTTTCTCCTACGAGCAGTACGTC.

This clonotype was counted many times. This sequence joins TRBV19 and TRBJ1-5; 8 positions agree with TRBD1. With V trimmed by 3 bases and J by 3 bases, 7 bases remained unmatched. This CDR3 has 16 amino acids. In germline, CDR1 is LNHDA, CDR2 SQIVND (reference sequence). In DNA form, the CDR3 reads TGTGCCAGTAGTATCTCGACAGGGGTGGTCAATCAGCCCCAGCATTTT. Protein: CASSISTGVVNQPQHF. The complete variable domain, with remaining parts taken from reference TRBV19 and TRBJ1-5, reads DGGITQSPKYLFRKEGQNVTLSCEQNLNHDAMYWYRQDPGQGLRLIYYSQIVNDFQKGDIAEGYSVSREKKESFPLTVTSAQKNPTAFYLCASSISTGVVNQPQHFGDGTRLSIL.

As for this clonotype: Germline and junction disagree at one end, which may indicate a read error. This sequence joins TRBV20-1 and TRBJ1-6, with 7 positions matching TRBD1. The CDR3 covers 14 residues. The germline V gene has CDR1 DFQATT and CDR2 SNEGSKA (reference sequence). CDR3 region: CSAKAGQNNSPIHF. The DNA of the CDR3 is TGCAGTGCGAAAGCGGGACAGAATAATTCACCCATCCACTTT.

This clonotype was picked up many times. The V gene is TRBV28, the J gene TRBJ1-5; 10 positions match TRBD1. V trimming: 5 bases; J trimming: 6 bases; junction bases outside the gene matches: 7. This CDR3 has 15 amino acids. Germline CDR1 reads MDHEN; CDR2 reads SYDVKM. The CDR3 coding sequence is TGTGCCAGCAGTCCGCCGGGGACAGGGGCTCAGCCCCAGCATTTT. This codes for CASSPPGTGAQPQHF. The entire variable domain, with the rest obtained from reference TRBV28 and TRBJ1-5, is as follows: DVKVTQSSRYLVKRTGEKVFLECVQDMDHENMFWYRQDPGLGLRLIYFSYDVKMKEKGDIPEGYSVSREKKERFSLILESASTNQTSMYLCASSPPGTGAQPQHFGDGTRLSIL.

This clonotype was detected ten times or more. The V gene is TRBV6-5, the J gene TRBJ2-7, with D possibly called TRBD1 or TRBD2 (7 bases each). Germline V gives CDR1 MNHEY, CDR2 SVGAGI. The CDR3 totals 16 residues. Trimming shortened V by 1 base and J by 4 bases, and 17 bases separated the two germline ends. The CDR3 region is CASSYYWDQGGYEQYF. The CDR3 nucleotides read TGTGCCAGCAGTTACTATTGGGACCAGGGGGGGTACGAGCAGTACTTC.

This clonotype was recorded many times. This chain uses TRBV20-1 with TRBJ1-3; D might be TRBD1 (6 bases). V lost 2 bases, J lost 2 bases, and 10 bases lay in between. CDR1 and CDR2 (germline): DFQATT, SNEGSKA (reference sequence). The CDR3 spans 14 residues. The CDR3, as DNA: TGCAGTGCTAGACCAGGGGTTGCTGGAAACACCATATATTTT. Its protein product is CSARPGVAGNTIYF.

This chain joins TRBV9 and TRBJ1-2; TRBD1 agrees at 9 bases. The V and J ends lost 0 bases and 3 bases, in that order; junction bases with no gene match: 3. This CDR3 comprises 15 residues. Germline loops: CDR1 SGDLS, CDR2 YYNGEE. This CDR3 is CASSVEGQGDYGYTF. In DNA form, the CDR3 reads TGTGCCAGCAGCGTAGAGGGACAGGGAGACTATGGCTACACCTTC. Combining the CDR3 with reference TRBV9 and TRBJ1-2 gives the whole variable domain DSGVTQTPKHLITATGQRVTLRCSPRSGDLSVYWYQQSLDQGLQFLIQYYNGEERAKGNILERFSAQQFPDLHSELNLSSLELGDSALYFCASSVEGQGDYGYTFGSGTRLTVV.

In its sample, this clonotype was seen many times. The chain recombines TRBV6-5 with TRBJ2-5; 8 nucleotides line up with TRBD1. The CDR3 runs 14 residues. The junction had 5 bases not matched to a gene; V was cut back by 6 bases and J by 2 bases. Germline lookup yields CDR1 MNHEY and CDR2 SVGAGI. The CDR3 DNA sequence: TGTGCCAGCAGCTATGACAGGGGACAAGAGACCCAGTACTTC. Residues: CASSYDRGQETQYF.

This clonotype was seen many times. This chain links TRBV9 with TRBJ1-2; D might be TRBD1 (6 bases). This CDR3 has 16 amino acids. CDR1 SGDLS and CDR2 YYNGEE come from the germline V gene. V dropped 0 bases and J dropped 8 bases, with 20 bases sitting between them. CDR3 sequence reads: CASSVGATGFYVGYTF. The CDR3 nucleotides are TGTGCCAGCAGCGTAGGGGCAACAGGGTTTTATGTAGGCTACACCTTC.

This clonotype was recorded a few times. This sequence joins TRBV6-1 and TRBJ2-2; D may be TRBD2 (5 bases). Trimming took off 4 bases at V and 3 bases at J, with 15 bases between the two ends. The CDR3 has 16 residues. Per the germline V gene, CDR1 is MNHNS and CDR2 is SASEGT. CDR3 protein: CASSGLALGDTGELFF. CDR3 in DNA: TGTGCCAGCAGTGGACTGGCCCTCGGGGACACCGGGGAGCTGTTTTTT.

In its sample, this clonotype was seen many times. CDR3 sequence reads: CASMSLNTGELFF. The CDR3 DNA sequence: TGTGCCAGCATGTCTTTGAACACCGGGGAGCTGTTTTTT. The chain carries TRBV7-9 and TRBJ2-2; D unclear. The germline V and J ends were trimmed by 7 bases and 1 base, with 7 bases remaining between them. This CDR3 region has 13 residues. The germline gives CDR1 SEHNR, CDR2 FQNEAQ (reference sequence).

The chain uses TRBV10-3 and TRBJ1-5; 7 bases line up with TRBD1. Germline V gene sequence: CDR1 ENHRY, CDR2 SYGVKD. Germline trimming cut 10 bases from V and 5 bases from J; bases unmatched to any gene: 8. This CDR3 is 13 amino acids long. The CDR3: CATLQGEHQPQHF. CDR3 sequence (DNA): TGTGCCACCCTCCAGGGGGAACATCAGCCCCAGCATTTT.

This clonotype was found many times. V gene TRBV12-3 or TRBV12-4 combines with J gene TRBJ1-1; the D is unclear. This CDR3 comprises 14 residues. With 6 bases removed from V and 1 base from J, the gap between germline ends came to 12 bases. Here the CDR3 DNA reads TGTGCCAGCAGCCTCAGACGGAGGAACACTGAAGCTTTCTTT. Amino acid sequence: CASSLRRRNTEAFF.

V gene TRBV25-1 combines with J gene TRBJ1-1, with D perhaps TRBD1 (6 bases). The CDR3 has 15 amino acids. V shed 1 base and J shed 4 bases, with 13 bases lying between them. CDR1 is MGHDK and CDR2 is SYGVNS in the germline V gene. CDR3 sequence (DNA): TGTGCCAGCAGTGAATGGGGAGGGGGAAGCACTGAAGCTTTCTTT. Amino acid sequence: CASSEWGGGSTEAFF.